Below are 20 T cell receptor beta chains sequenced from a single sample in a study of cytomegalovirus exposure and HLA in healthy donors. In the PCR, 60 Vbeta and 13 Jbeta primers were used. The data were produced by immunoSEQ multiplex PCR, yet TCRdb's version contains in-frame clones alone and is incomplete. Of more than 200,000 clones in the sample, approximately 70% were seen once. The source material was PBMCs. These receptors all come from a man aged 35-49 years in good health and CMV-seropositive.

The V gene is TRBV7-3, the J gene TRBJ1-2; 7 positions match TRBD1. The CDR3 covers 15 residues. V gave up 0 bases and J gave up 4 bases; unmatched junction bases: 5. CDR1 is SGHTA and CDR2 is FQGTGA in the germline V gene. The CDR3 sequence is CASSLTGQGVYGYTF. CDR3 DNA sequence: TGTGCCAGCAGCTTAACGGGCCAGGGGGTCTATGGCTACACCTTC.

This clone is a singleton in its sample. The chain uses TRBV6-1 and TRBJ2-5; tentative D call: TRBD1 (6 bases). The germline V gene has CDR1 MNHNS and CDR2 SASEGT. With 4 bases removed from V and 0 bases from J, the gap between germline ends came to 9 bases. This CDR3 is 14 amino acids long. The CDR3 protein is CASSAQGYQETQYF. CDR3 DNA: TGTGCCAGCAGTGCCCAGGGGTACCAAGAGACCCAGTACTTC.

The V and J genes are TRBV19 and TRBJ2-7; TRBD2 agrees at 10 bases. V shed 11 bases and J 1 base; nucleotides not matched to a gene: 29. The CDR3 sequence is 21 residues long. CDR1 is LNHDA and CDR2 is SQIVND in the germline V gene (reference sequence). The CDR3 bases are TGTGCCCCAAAGGACCTGAGACATACTTCGATCGGACTAGCGGATTCCTACGAGCAGTACTTC. Its translation is CAPKDLRHTSIGLADSYEQYF.

The table lists this clone with a count of one. The V call is TRBV4-1, the J call TRBJ2-5; 12 bases map to TRBD2. The ends lost 3 bases at V and 7 bases at J; junction bases unmatched: 6. The CDR3 contains 15 residues. CDR1 MGHRA and CDR2 YSYEKL come from the germline V gene. Here the CDR3 reads CASSHPSGGAGTQYF. CDR3 DNA: TGCGCCAGCAGCCATCCTAGCGGGGGGGCCGGGACCCAGTACTTC.

In this sample, this clone turned up once. This rearrangement joins TRBV5-4 to TRBJ2-1; D not certain. Germline CDR1 SGHNT, CDR2 YYREEE (reference sequence). The CDR3 runs 15 residues. Trimming pared 2 bases from V and 0 bases from J, leaving 9 bases between. CDR3 sequence: CASSFGLSSYNEQFF. The CDR3 bases are TGTGCCAGCAGCTTTGGTCTAAGCTCCTACAATGAGCAGTTCTTC.

This CDR3 is CAWVEPGQGYTEAFF. CDR3 nucleotide sequence: TGTGCCTGGGTCGAACCGGGACAGGGCTACACTGAAGCTTTCTTT. This chain connects TRBV30 to TRBJ1-1, with 9 bases lining up with TRBD1. Germline loops: CDR1 GTSNPN, CDR2 SVGIG (reference sequence). This CDR3 comprises 15 residues. V lost 5 bases, J lost 3 bases, and 10 bases stayed unmatched.

The V call is TRBV7-3, the J call TRBJ2-3; 9 positions match TRBD2. Germline V gives CDR1 SGHTA, CDR2 FQGTGA. The CDR3 has 17 amino acids. V was clipped by 5 bases and J by 0 bases; unmatched bases: 9. As DNA, the CDR3 is TGTGCCAGCAGCCTCCAGGCTAGCGGGGACAGCACAGATACGCAGTATTTT. Protein product: CASSLQASGDSTDTQYF.

CDR3 DNA: TGTGCCAGCAGCCTCGGACAGTTGCCGACCGGGGAGCTGTTTTTT. Protein: CASSLGQLPTGELFF. V is TRBV7-9 and J is TRBJ2-2, with a weak D call TRBD1 (6 bases). The length of the CDR3 is 15 residues. Trimming pared 5 bases from V and 5 bases from J, leaving 15 bases between. Looked up from germline, CDR1 is SEHNR and CDR2 is FQNEAQ (reference sequence).

In this sample, this clone turned up once. This CDR3 is CASSPPERGNTEAFF. The CDR3 nucleotides read TGTGCCAGCAGCCCCCCCGAACGGGGGAACACTGAAGCTTTCTTT. This chain joins TRBV5-4 and TRBJ1-1; D gene unclear. There are 15 residues in the CDR3. Germline loops: CDR1 SGHNT, CDR2 YYREEE (reference sequence). V lost 4 bases, J lost 1 base, and 14 bases lay in between.

V gene TRBV5-1 combines with J gene TRBJ2-7, with D maybe TRBD2 (6 bases). This CDR3 region has 15 residues. Per the germline V gene, CDR1 is SGHRS and CDR2 is YFSETQ. Trimming took off 4 bases at V and 3 bases at J, with 17 bases between the two ends. The CDR3 here is CASSLWGENLYEQYF. The CDR3 DNA follows: TGCGCCAGCAGCCTCTGGGGGGAGAACCTCTACGAGCAGTACTTC.

This chain joins TRBV5-8 and TRBJ2-4; D might be TRBD1 (7 bases). The length of the CDR3 is 15 residues. V was clipped by 7 bases and J by 4 bases, with 18 bases between them. Germline-derived CDR1 and CDR2 are SGHTS and YDEGEE. Here the CDR3 DNA reads TGTGCCAGCGGTGGGGCAGGGGGGTTTAAAAACATTCAGTACTTC. Amino acids: CASGGAGGFKNIQYF.

The chain recombines TRBV19 with TRBJ2-7, with TRBD2 identical over 10 bases. This CDR3 has 15 amino acids. With 3 bases clipped from V and 5 bases from J, the junction kept 7 bases outside the gene matches. CDR1 LNHDA and CDR2 SQIVND come from the germline V gene (reference sequence). CDR3 amino acids: CASSIIAGGPHEQYF. The CDR3 nucleotides are TGTGCCAGTAGTATCATAGCGGGGGGACCGCACGAGCAGTACTTC.

V usage is TRBV5-1 and J usage is TRBJ1-1, with D hard to call. The CDR3 consists of 13 residues. Germline values: CDR1 SGHRS, CDR2 YFSETQ. V shed 2 bases and J shed 0 bases, with 5 bases lying between them. The CDR3 nucleotides read TGCGCCAGCAGCTTATCAATGAACACTGAAGCTTTCTTT. Its translation is CASSLSMNTEAFF.

The chain links TRBV6-5 to TRBJ1-1; tentative D call: TRBD1 (5 bases). The germline V and J ends were trimmed by 6 bases and 5 bases, with 13 bases remaining between them. The germline V gene has CDR1 MNHEY and CDR2 SVGAGI. The CDR3 is 13 residues long. The CDR3 nucleotides read TGTGCCAGCAGCTTAGACCGGGGGACTGAAGCTTTCTTT. The encoded protein is CASSLDRGTEAFF.

Comment on this clone: The junction does not match germline at one end; this may be a read error. V gene TRBV7-9 combines with J gene TRBJ1-2; TRBD1 might be the D (6 bases). The CDR3 loop spans 13 amino acids. Germline-derived CDR1 and CDR2 are SEHNR and FQNEAQ (reference sequence). CDR3 DNA: TGTTCCAGCAGCCTGGACAGCAACTATGGCTACACCTTC. Its translation: CSSSLDSNYGYTF.

The V call is TRBV7-2, the J call TRBJ1-5; the D gene is possibly TRBD1 (6 bases). The V gene's germline CDR1 is SGHTA and CDR2 FQGNSA. Deletions cut 5 bases from V and 8 bases from J, with 16 bases between. CDR3 size: 14 residues. As DNA, the CDR3 is TGTGCCAGCAGCCGAGAGGGGGATTGGGAGCCCCAGCATTTT. The encoded protein is CASSREGDWEPQHF.

The rearrangement links TRBV29-1 to TRBJ2-2; D might be TRBD2 (6 bases). The V end was cut by 7 bases, the J end by 9 bases, with 15 bases between. Germline V gene lookup returns CDR1 SQVTM and CDR2 ANQGSEA. This CDR3 comprises 12 residues. As DNA, the CDR3 is TGCAGCGGGGGGGTCGTGGGGAGGGAGCTGTTTTTT. This codes for CSGGVVGRELFF.

This chain joins TRBV6-5 and TRBJ1-1, with no clear D. V lost 3 bases, J lost 4 bases, and 9 bases lay in between. Germline V gene lookup returns CDR1 MNHEY and CDR2 SVGAGI. This CDR3 spans 13 amino acids. CDR3 in amino acids: CASSYRRTTEAFF. CDR3 nucleotide sequence: TGTGCCAGCAGTTATCGGAGGACCACTGAAGCTTTCTTT.

The CDR3 nucleotides are TGCAGCACCCGGGACTTCGGAACCGGCAATGAGCAGTTCTTC. This translates into CSTRDFGTGNEQFF. This rearrangement joins TRBV29-1 to TRBJ2-1; D is possibly TRBD2 (6 bases). The length of the CDR3 is 14 residues. The V end lost 8 bases, the J end lost 6 bases, and 20 bases lay between the germline ends. Germline V gives CDR1 SQVTM, CDR2 ANQGSEA.

The chain couples TRBV5-1 to TRBJ1-2; a weak D match, TRBD1 (6 bases). Germline-derived CDR1 and CDR2 are SGHRS and YFSETQ. V shed 6 bases and J shed 8 bases, with 20 bases lying between them. CDR3 length: 14 residues. DNA of the CDR3: TGCGCCAGCACACCTACAACAGGGAGTAACGGCTACACCTTC. Translating gives CASTPTTGSNGYTF.